This T cell receptor beta chain emerged from a study of shared clonotypes between healthy human individuals. This CDR3 comprises 12 residues. V was clipped by 5 bases and J by 7 bases; unmatched bases: 3. Germline assignment: CDR1 MDHEN and CDR2 SYDVKM. Sequencing was performed with immunoSEQ multiplex PCR; in TCRdb, only in-frame clones are kept and a portion is missing. The table lists under 550,000 clones, around 96% of them singletons. From CD4+ cells came CD45RA+ naive and CD45RA-negative memory subsets. The chain has TRBV28 and TRBJ1-2; 8 bases line up with TRBD1. The sequenced sample was naive CD4+ T cells sorted from blood. Subset of the sample: CD45RA+ positively selected. The TCR comes from a woman in her thirties in good health. CDR3 sequence reads: CASSTQGGGYTF. CDR3 in DNA: TGTGCCAGCAGTACACAGGGGGGTGGCTACACCTTC.